This T cell receptor beta chain was found in a study of Ad26.COV2.S vaccination and SARS-CoV-2 variants. Study context: Donor participated within the Ad26.COV2.S arm of the COV1001 trial. Administration of Ad26.COV2.S was intramuscular, either once or twice 56 days apart.

Findings of the study overall: Spike-specific TCR breadth ran higher among vaccine recipients than placebo recipients. Breadth of non-spike TCRs did not differ between vaccinees and placebo recipients.

Generated by immunoSEQ multiplex PCR, the TCRdb table keeps only in-frame clones and is missing some. The table shows some 370,000 clones, with about 83% occurring only once. About this clone itself: Its specificity is unknown.

Germline-derived CDR1 and CDR2 are SGHTA and FQGNSA. The V end lost 4 bases, the J end lost 5 bases, and 9 bases lay between the germline ends. This CDR3 is 13 amino acids long. Treatment denoted: roughly 18 received Ad26.COV2.S at low or high dose, single or two shots; about five received placebo; per-sample allocation not given. Day 63 after the first vaccine or placebo injection was the time point for sampling. The chain links TRBV7-2 to TRBJ1-5; D may be TRBD1 (6 bases). The clonotype was recovered from a person aged 18-65 years who received the Ad26.COV2.S COVID-19 vaccine or a placebo. The specimen was peripheral blood, collected in a trial of Ad26.COV2.S vaccine versus placebo. CDR3 bases: TGTGCCAGCAGCTCCGAGGGGGATCAGCCCCAGCATTTT. Its translation is CASSSEGDQPQHF.